This T cell receptor (beta chain) was documented in a study of blood T cell repertoires in COVID-19. For the study at large: PBMCs, B-cell-depleted T cells, or T cells were the source of the cDNA or gDNA that made up the material.

Those enrolled, adults aged roughly 18 to 90 years, came from 20 to 25 US areas. A COVID-19 case had been met by exposed participants during the 2 weeks before study entry. Sequencing used immunoSEQ multiplex PCR; TCRdb keeps in-frame clones, though not all of them. The sample shows 250,000 or so clones, approximately 90% of them seen only once. This clone showed up just a few times. This TCR was recovered from a man aged 45 to 65 who had been exposed to COVID-19. Sequencing was performed on PBMCs or T cells enriched from blood (not recorded which).

DNA for the CDR3: TGTGCCAGCAGCGACGACAGGGGAGATAATGAAAAACTGTTTTTT. It is translated as CASSDDRGDNEKLFF. The chain carries TRBV11-2 and TRBJ1-4; 8 bases agree with TRBD1. Germline V gene lookup returns CDR1 SGHAT and CDR2 FQNNGV. The CDR3 contains 15 residues. The junction had 6 bases not matched to a gene; V was cut back by 5 bases and J by 4 bases.